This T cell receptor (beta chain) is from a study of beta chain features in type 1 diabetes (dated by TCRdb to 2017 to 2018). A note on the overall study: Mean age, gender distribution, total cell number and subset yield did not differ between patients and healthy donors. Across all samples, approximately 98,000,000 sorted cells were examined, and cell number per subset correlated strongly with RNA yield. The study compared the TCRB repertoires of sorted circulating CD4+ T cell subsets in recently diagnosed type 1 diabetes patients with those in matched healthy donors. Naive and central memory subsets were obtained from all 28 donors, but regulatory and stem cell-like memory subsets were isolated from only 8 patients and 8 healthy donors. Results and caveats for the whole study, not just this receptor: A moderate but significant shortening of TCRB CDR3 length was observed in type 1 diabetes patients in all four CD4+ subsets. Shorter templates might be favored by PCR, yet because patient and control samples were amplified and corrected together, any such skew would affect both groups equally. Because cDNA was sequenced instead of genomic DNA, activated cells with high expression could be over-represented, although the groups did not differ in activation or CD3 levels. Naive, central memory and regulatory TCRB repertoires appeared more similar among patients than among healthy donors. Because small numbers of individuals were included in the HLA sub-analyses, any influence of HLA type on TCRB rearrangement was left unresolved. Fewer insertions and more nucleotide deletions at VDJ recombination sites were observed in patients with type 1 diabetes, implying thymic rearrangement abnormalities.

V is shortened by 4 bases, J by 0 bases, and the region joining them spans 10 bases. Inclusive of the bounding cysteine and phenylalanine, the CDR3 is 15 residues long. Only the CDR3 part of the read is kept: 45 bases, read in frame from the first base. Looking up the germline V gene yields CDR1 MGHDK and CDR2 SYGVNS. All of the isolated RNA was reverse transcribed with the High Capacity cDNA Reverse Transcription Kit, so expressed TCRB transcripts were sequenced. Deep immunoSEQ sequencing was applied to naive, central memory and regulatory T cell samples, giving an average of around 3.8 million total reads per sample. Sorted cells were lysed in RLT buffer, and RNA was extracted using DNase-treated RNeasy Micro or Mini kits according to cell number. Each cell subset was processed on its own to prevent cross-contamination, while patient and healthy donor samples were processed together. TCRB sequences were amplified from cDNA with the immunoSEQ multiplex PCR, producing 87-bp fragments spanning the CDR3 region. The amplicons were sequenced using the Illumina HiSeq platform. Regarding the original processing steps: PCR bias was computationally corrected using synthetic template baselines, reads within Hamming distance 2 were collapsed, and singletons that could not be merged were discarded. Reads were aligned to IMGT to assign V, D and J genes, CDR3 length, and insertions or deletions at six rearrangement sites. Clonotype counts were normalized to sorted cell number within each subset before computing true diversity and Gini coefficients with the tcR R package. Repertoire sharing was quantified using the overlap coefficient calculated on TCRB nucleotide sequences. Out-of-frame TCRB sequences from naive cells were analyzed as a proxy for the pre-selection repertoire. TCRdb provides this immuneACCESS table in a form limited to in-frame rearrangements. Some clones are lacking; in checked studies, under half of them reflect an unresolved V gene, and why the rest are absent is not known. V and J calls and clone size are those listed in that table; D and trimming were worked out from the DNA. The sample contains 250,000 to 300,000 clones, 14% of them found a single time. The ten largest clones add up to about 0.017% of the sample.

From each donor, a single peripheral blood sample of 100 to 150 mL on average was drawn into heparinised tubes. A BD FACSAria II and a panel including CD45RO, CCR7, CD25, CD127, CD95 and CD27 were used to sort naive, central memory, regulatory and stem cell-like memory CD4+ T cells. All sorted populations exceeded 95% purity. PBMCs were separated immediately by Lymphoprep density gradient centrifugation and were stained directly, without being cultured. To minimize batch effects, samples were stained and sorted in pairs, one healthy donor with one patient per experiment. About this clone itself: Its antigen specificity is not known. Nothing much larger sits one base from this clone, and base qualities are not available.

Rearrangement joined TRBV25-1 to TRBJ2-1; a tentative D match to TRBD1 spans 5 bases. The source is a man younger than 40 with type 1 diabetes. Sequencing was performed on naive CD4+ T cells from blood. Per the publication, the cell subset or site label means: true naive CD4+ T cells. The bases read TGTGCCAGCAGTGTAACAGGTAGCTCCTACAATGAGCAGTTCTTC. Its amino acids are CASSVTGSSYNEQFF. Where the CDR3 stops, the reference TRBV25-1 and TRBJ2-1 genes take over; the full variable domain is EADIYQTPRYLVIGTGKKITLECSQTMGHDKMYWYQQDPGMELHLIHYSYGVNSTEKGDLSSESTVSRIRTEHFPLTLESARPSHTSQYLCASSVTGSSYNEQFFGPGTRLTVL.